The 18 T cell receptor beta chains below all came from one sample that was sequenced in a study of blood T cell repertoires in COVID-19. Sequencing used immunoSEQ multiplex PCR; TCRdb keeps in-frame clones, though not all of them. The repertoire includes some 110,000 clones, around 81% of them detected once, and 37% sits in the top ten. Sequenced material: peripheral blood. These receptors all come from a man aged 80 or over with acute or convalescent COVID-19.

The V call is TRBV3-1 (or the pseudogene TRBV3-2), the J call TRBJ1-2; D unresolved. CDR1 and CDR2 from the germline V gene are LGHDT and YNNKEL (reference sequence). The ends were cut back, 3 bases at V and 8 bases at J, with 16 bases in the middle. This CDR3 spans 14 amino acids. The CDR3 nucleotides are TGTGCCAGCAGCCAGGCGGCGTCCGGATTCGGCTACACCTTC. Translated: CASSQAASGFGYTF.

Here the CDR3 DNA reads TGTGCCAGCACCGCCACGGGTCCGAGACGCTCACCCCTCCACTTT. Translating gives CASTATGPRRSPLHF. This chain connects TRBV25-1 to TRBJ1-6, with D unresolved. The V gene lost 7 bases and the J gene lost 10 bases, with 20 bases spanning the gap. The germline CDR1 and CDR2 sequences are MGHDK and SYGVNS. This CDR3 is built from 15 residues.

The chain uses TRBV14 and TRBJ1-5; D unresolved. Germline V gene lookup returns CDR1 SGHDN and CDR2 FVKESK. Trimming removed 1 base from V and 11 bases from J, with 15 bases in between. This CDR3 is built from 14 residues. The chain's CDR3 is CASSQAGAPWAQHF. The CDR3 DNA reads TGTGCCAGCAGCCAAGCGGGAGCCCCATGGGCCCAGCATTTT.

This chain connects TRBV5-1 to TRBJ1-4; 7 nucleotides agree with TRBD1. Trimming removed 2 bases from V and 5 bases from J; junction bases left unmatched: 0. This CDR3 has 13 residues. Germline V lookup: CDR1 SGHRS, CDR2 YFSETQ. CDR3 bases: TGCGCCAGCAGCTTCAGGGGGAATGAAAAACTGTTTTTT. Its translation is CASSFRGNEKLFF.

The gene calls are TRBV27 and TRBJ2-3; 7 positions match TRBD2. CDR1 and CDR2 from the germline V gene are MNHEY and SMNVEV (reference sequence). Trimming cost V 3 bases and J 2 bases; bases outside gene matches: 5. This CDR3 has 15 residues. CDR3 sequence (DNA): TGTGCCAGCAGTTTCGCGGGAGAGACCACAGATACGCAGTATTTT. It specifies CASSFAGETTDTQYF.

This CDR3 is CSASRRRDFYGYTF. The CDR3, as DNA: TGCAGTGCTAGTCGCCGAAGGGACTTCTATGGCTACACCTTC. This rearrangement joins TRBV20-1 to TRBJ1-2, with D possibly matching TRBD1 (5 bases). From germline, CDR1 is DFQATT and CDR2 SNEGSKA (reference sequence). V was cut by 3 bases and J by 4 bases, with 15 bases left in between. The CDR3 consists of 14 residues.

V is TRBV28 and J is TRBJ2-7; 8 positions agree with TRBD1. CDR1 and CDR2 (germline): MDHEN, SYDVKM. The junction had 9 bases not matched to a gene; V was cut back by 8 bases and J by 3 bases. This CDR3 is built from 14 residues. The CDR3 loop is CASRPTGAGYEQYF. The CDR3 nucleotides are TGTGCCAGCCGGCCGACAGGGGCGGGCTACGAGCAGTACTTC.

The CDR3 DNA follows: TGCGCCAGCAGCTTGTTAGGGGGAGTAGTGAATGAGCAGTTCTTC. Translated, it gives CASSLLGGVVNEQFF. The chain has TRBV5-1 and TRBJ2-1, with D perhaps TRBD1 (6 bases). V was clipped by 1 base and J by 7 bases, with 15 bases between them. This CDR3 is built from 15 residues. CDR1 and CDR2 from the germline V gene are SGHRS and YFSETQ.

This chain links TRBV6-5 with TRBJ2-7; the D is unclear. The CDR3 contains 11 residues. The germline gives CDR1 MNHEY, CDR2 SVGAGI. V was trimmed by 6 bases and J by 3 bases, leaving 6 bases between them. In nucleotides, the CDR3 is TGTGCCAGCAGCAGGCTCTACGAGCAGTACTTC. This translates into CASSRLYEQYF.

The chain carries TRBV5-1 and TRBJ2-1; 12 bases map to TRBD2. The CDR3 is 17 residues long. The germline V gene has CDR1 SGHRS and CDR2 YFSETQ. The junction had 7 bases not matched to a gene; V was cut back by 1 base and J by 5 bases. Written as DNA, the CDR3 is TGCGCCAGCAGCTTGATCGGCCTAGCGGGAGGGAACAATGAGCAGTTCTTC. Amino acids: CASSLIGLAGGNNEQFF.

In this sample, this clone turned up once. The chain links TRBV7-2 to TRBJ1-2, with unresolved D. Germline CDR1 SGHTA, CDR2 FQGNSA. This CDR3 spans 13 amino acids. V gave up 0 bases and J gave up 8 bases, with 10 bases separating them. The CDR3 DNA is TGTGCCAGCAGCTTAGCTTCGGCAGGAGGCTACACCTTC. Its protein is CASSLASAGGYTF. The full variable domain, rest sourced from reference TRBV7-2 and TRBJ1-2, is GAGVSQSPSNKVTEKGKDVELRCDPISGHTALYWYRQSLGQGLEFLIYFQGNSAPDKSGLPSDRFSAERTGGSVSTLTIQRTQQEDSAVYLCASSLASAGGYTFGSGTRLTVV.

This clone showed up just once. The rearrangement uses TRBV19 and TRBJ1-5, with a tentative D call TRBD1 (6 bases). The CDR3 is 13 amino acids. Per the germline V gene, CDR1 is LNHDA and CDR2 is SQIVND (reference sequence). Trimming removed 7 bases from V and 7 bases from J, with 14 bases in between. CDR3 nucleotides: TGTGCCAGTACCCCACAGGGAAACCAGCCCCAGCATTTT. Protein product: CASTPQGNQPQHF.

The chain carries TRBV18 and TRBJ1-1, with 9 bases lining up with TRBD1. Germline CDR1 is KGHSH and CDR2 is LQKENI. The CDR3 has 17 amino acids. The V gene end was trimmed by 0 bases and the J gene end by 0 bases; junction bases not matched to a gene: 5. The CDR3 spells CASSPPGTGTMNTEAFF. CDR3 nucleotides: TGTGCCAGCTCACCACCCGGGACAGGGACCATGAACACTGAAGCTTTCTTT.

In this sample, this clone turned up many times. This chain joins TRBV28 and TRBJ2-1, with TRBD2 matching 11 bases. Germline V CDR1 and CDR2: MDHEN, SYDVKM. There are 13 residues in the CDR3. The J segment lost 9 bases and the V segment lost 5 bases, leaving 3 bases of the junction unmatched. For the CDR3, the DNA is TGTGCCAGCAGTACTAGCGGGAGACGTGAGCAGTTCTTC. Its protein is CASSTSGRREQFF.

About this clone: Other DNA sequences of this sample code for an identical CDR3. The chain couples TRBV18 to TRBJ2-7, with TRBD1 matching 7 bases. Germline V gene lookup returns CDR1 KGHSH and CDR2 LQKENI. The CDR3 is 13 amino acids. J gave up 2 bases and V 3 bases, and 1 base lay outside the gene matches. CDR3: CASSPDRTYEQYF. The CDR3 nucleotides read TGTGCCAGCTCACCGGACAGGACCTACGAGCAGTACTTC.

This clone was seen a handful of times. The chain recombines TRBV18 with TRBJ1-1, with 7 bases aligning to TRBD1. J gave up 3 bases and V 0 bases, and 10 bases lay outside the gene matches. The CDR3 consists of 17 residues. Germline V gene data show CDR1 as KGHSH and CDR2 as LQKENI. DNA for the CDR3: TGTGCCAGCTCACCACCGAAGGGCAGGGGGACGTACACTGAAGCTTTCTTT. This translates into CASSPPKGRGTYTEAFF.

This clone was found once. The gene calls are TRBV27 and TRBJ1-1; D is unresolved. With 5 bases removed from V and 6 bases from J, the gap between germline ends came to 16 bases. Germline V gene data show CDR1 as MNHEY and CDR2 as SMNVEV (reference sequence). The CDR3 covers 14 residues. As DNA, the CDR3 is TGTGCCAGCAGTCCCACCGGGGTTTACGCTGAAGCTTTCTTT. This translates into CASSPTGVYAEAFF.

This clone was picked up one time. The chain uses TRBV28 and TRBJ2-7, with 7 bases that match TRBD2. Germline CDR1 is MDHEN and CDR2 is SYDVKM. Unmatched junction bases numbered 7, after V lost 1 base and J lost 4 bases. CDR3 length equals 15 residues. Here the CDR3 reads CASSLLKLANYEQYF. As DNA, the CDR3 is TGTGCCAGCAGTTTATTAAAACTAGCGAATTACGAGCAGTACTTC.